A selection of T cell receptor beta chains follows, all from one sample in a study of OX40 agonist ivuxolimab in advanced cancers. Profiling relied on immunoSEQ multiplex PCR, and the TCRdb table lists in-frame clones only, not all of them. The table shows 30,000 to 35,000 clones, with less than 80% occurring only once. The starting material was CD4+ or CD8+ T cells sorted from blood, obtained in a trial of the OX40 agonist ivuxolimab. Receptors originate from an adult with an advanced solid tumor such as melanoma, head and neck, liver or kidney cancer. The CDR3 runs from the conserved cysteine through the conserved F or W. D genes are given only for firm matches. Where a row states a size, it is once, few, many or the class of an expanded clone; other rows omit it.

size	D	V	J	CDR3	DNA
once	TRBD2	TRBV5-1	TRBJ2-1	CASDPGLAKHNEQFF	TGCGCCAGCGACCCGGGACTAGCGAAGCACAATGAGCAGTTCTTC
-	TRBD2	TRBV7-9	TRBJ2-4	CASSPALEAGSKNIQYF	TGTGCCAGCAGCCCGGCGTTGGAAGCGGGGTCCAAAAACATTCAGTACTTC
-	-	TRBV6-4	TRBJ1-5	CASSDSRQGGQPQHF	TGTGCCAGCAGTGACTCGCGGCAGGGCGGTCAGCCCCAGCATTTT
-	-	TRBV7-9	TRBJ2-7	CASSLGRFDEQYF	TGTGCCAGCAGCTTGGGACGGTTCGACGAGCAGTACTTC
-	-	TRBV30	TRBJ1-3	CAWVLPTVTLSGNTIYF	TGTGCCTGGGTACTCCCGACAGTGACTCTCTCTGGAAACACCATATATTTT
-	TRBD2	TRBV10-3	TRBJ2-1	CAISGTSYEQFF	TGTGCCATCAGTGGGACTAGCTATGAGCAGTTCTTC
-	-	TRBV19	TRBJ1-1	CASSIVETEAFF	TGTGCCAGTAGTATAGTCGAAACCGAAGCTTTCTTT
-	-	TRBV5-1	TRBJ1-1	CASSRGVLDLAGTEAFF	TGCGCCAGCAGCCGAGGGGTCCTGGACCTAGCCGGAACTGAAGCTTTCTTT
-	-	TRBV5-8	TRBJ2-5	CAREEETQYF	TGTGCCAGAGAGGAGGAGACCCAGTACTTC
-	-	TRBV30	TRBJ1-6	CAWSPPGGPYNSPLHF	TGTGCCTGGAGTCCCCCCGGGGGACCTTATAATTCACCCCTCCACTTT
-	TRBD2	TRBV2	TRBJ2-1	CASYGLAGIYNEQFF	TGTGCCAGCTATGGACTAGCGGGAATATACAATGAGCAGTTCTTC
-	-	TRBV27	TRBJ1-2	CASSLQGLTGGYGYTF	TGTGCCAGCAGTTTACAGGGGTTGACAGGTGGCTATGGCTACACCTTC
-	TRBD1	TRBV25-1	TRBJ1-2	CASSDQQGAYTF	TGTGCCAGCAGTGACCAACAGGGGGCCTACACCTTC
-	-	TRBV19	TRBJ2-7	CASSIFPGYEQYF	TGTGCCAGTAGTATCTTTCCGGGCTACGAGCAGTACTTC
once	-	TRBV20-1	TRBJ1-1	CSARAGTEAFF	TGCAGTGCTAGAGCAGGGACTGAAGCTTTCTTT
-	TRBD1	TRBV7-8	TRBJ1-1	CASSSWTGGHTEAFF	TGTGCCAGCAGCTCGTGGACAGGGGGCCACACTGAAGCTTTCTTT
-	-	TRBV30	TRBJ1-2	CAWSFGALGYTF	TGTGCCTGGAGCTTCGGGGCGCTTGGCTACACCTTC
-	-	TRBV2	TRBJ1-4	CASSGQRVGDGEKLFF	TGTGCCAGCAGTGGTCAGCGTGTAGGGGATGGTGAAAAACTGTTTTTT
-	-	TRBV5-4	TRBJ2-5	CASSAPDSAQYF	TGTGCCAGCAGCGCCCCTGACTCGGCCCAGTACTTC
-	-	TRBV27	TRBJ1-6	CASSLSAGSNSPLHF	TGTGCCAGCAGTTTAAGCGCAGGGTCTAATTCACCCCTCCACTTT
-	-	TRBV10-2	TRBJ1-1	CASSGLEQNTEAFF	TGCGCCAGCAGTGGGCTGGAACAGAACACTGAAGCTTTCTTT
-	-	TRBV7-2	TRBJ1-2	CASSLGVRYGYTF	TGTGCCAGCAGCTTAGGGGTTCGCTATGGCTACACCTTC
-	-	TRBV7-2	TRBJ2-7	CASSLSLSSVEQYF	TGTGCCAGCAGCTTATCGTTAAGTTCTGTCGAGCAGTACTTC
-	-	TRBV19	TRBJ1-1	CASSLLAGTEAFF	TGTGCCAGTTCCCTTCTCGCGGGGACTGAAGCTTTCTTT
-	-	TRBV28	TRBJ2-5	CASSLRETQYF	TGTGCCAGCAGTTTACGAGAGACCCAGTACTTC
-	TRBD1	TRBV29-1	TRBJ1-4	CSVYGTGNEKLFF	TGCAGCGTGTACGGGACAGGGAATGAAAAACTGTTTTTT
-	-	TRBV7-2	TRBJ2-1	CASSFNRRSLSSYNEQFF	TGTGCCAGCAGCTTCAATCGCAGGAGCCTGAGCTCCTACAATGAGCAGTTCTTC
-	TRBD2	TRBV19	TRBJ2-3	CASSQGTSGTDTQYF	TGTGCCAGTAGCCAAGGGACTAGCGGCACAGATACGCAGTATTTT
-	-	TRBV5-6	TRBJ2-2	CASSLVGGRPAGELFF	TGTGCCAGCAGCTTGGTTGGGGGTAGACCGGCCGGGGAGCTGTTTTTT
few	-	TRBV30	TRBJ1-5	CAWSPRTGTSNQPQHF	TGTGCCTGGAGTCCCCGCACCGGGACAAGCAATCAGCCCCAGCATTTT
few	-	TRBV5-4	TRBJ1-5	CASSLDARANQPQHF	TGTGCCAGCAGCTTGGACGCCAGGGCTAATCAGCCCCAGCATTTT
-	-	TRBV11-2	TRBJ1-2	CASSLEPAAYGYTF	TGTGCCAGCAGCTTAGAGCCGGCAGCCTATGGCTACACCTTC
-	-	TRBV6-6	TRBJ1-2	CASSFTGLEGYTF	TGTGCCAGCAGTTTCACAGGTCTGGAGGGCTACACCTTC
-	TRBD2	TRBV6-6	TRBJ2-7	CASSYSGGGLEQYF	TGTGCCAGCAGTTACTCCGGGGGGGGTCTCGAGCAGTACTTC
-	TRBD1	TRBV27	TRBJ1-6	CASSGTGGSPLHF	TGTGCCAGCTCCGGGACAGGTGGATCACCCCTCCACTTT
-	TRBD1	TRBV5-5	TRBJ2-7	CASSLGTGTYEQYF	TGTGCCAGCAGCTTGGGGACAGGTACCTACGAGCAGTACTTC
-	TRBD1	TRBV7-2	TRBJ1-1	CASSPRRTGNTEAFF	TGTGCCAGCAGCCCTAGACGGACAGGGAACACTGAAGCTTTCTTT
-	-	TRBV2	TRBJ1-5	CASKGRRNQPQHF	TGTGCCAGCAAGGGGAGGCGCAATCAGCCCCAGCATTTT
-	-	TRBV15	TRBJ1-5	CATSRDVQPQHF	TGTGCCACCAGCAGAGATGTACAGCCCCAGCATTTT
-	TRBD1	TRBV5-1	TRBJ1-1	CASSPSTGVTEAFF	TGCGCCAGCAGCCCGAGTACAGGGGTGACTGAAGCTTTCTTT
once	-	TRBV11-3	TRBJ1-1	CASSLEPGMNTEAFF	TGTGCCAGCAGCTTAGAACCGGGGATGAACACTGAAGCTTTCTTT
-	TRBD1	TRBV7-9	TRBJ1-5	CASSFGPQGQPQHF	TGTGCCAGCAGCTTCGGCCCACAGGGGCAGCCCCAGCATTTT
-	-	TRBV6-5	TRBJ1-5	CASSREPRRPPQHF	TGTGCCAGCAGCCGGGAGCCTAGGCGTCCGCCCCAGCATTTT
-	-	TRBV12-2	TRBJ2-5	CASRLGSGSQETQYF	TGTGCAAGTCGCTTAGGCTCGGGGAGCCAAGAGACCCAGTACTTC
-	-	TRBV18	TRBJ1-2	CASSPPGRGYGYTF	TGTGCCAGCTCACCGCCGGGACGGGGCTATGGCTACACCTTC
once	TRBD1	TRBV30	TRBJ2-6	CARDRAPSGANVLTF	TGTGCCCGTGACAGGGCCCCATCTGGGGCCAACGTCCTGACTTTC
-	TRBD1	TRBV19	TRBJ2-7	CASSIKPGTGLLSYEQYF	TGTGCCAGTAGTATAAAGCCCGGGACAGGGCTTCTCTCCTACGAGCAGTACTTC